Each of the 6 T cell receptor beta chains below was sequenced from the same sample in a study of blood T cell repertoires in COVID-19. Only in-frame clones appear in the TCRdb table, and some are missing; sequencing was by immunoSEQ multiplex PCR. This sample has about 140,000 clones, with around 80% found just once. Sequenced sample: peripheral blood. Receptor source: a woman aged 80 or over with active or convalescent COVID-19.

This clone was detected a few times. The chain uses TRBV19 and TRBJ2-6, with 13 bases lining up with TRBD2. The germline gives CDR1 LNHDA, CDR2 SQIVND (reference sequence). Germline trimming cut 3 bases from V and 0 bases from J; bases unmatched to any gene: 5. The CDR3 covers 19 residues. CDR3 sequence reads: CASSIGLAGVLSGANVLTF. The CDR3 DNA reads as TGTGCCAGTAGTATTGGACTAGCGGGGGTCCTCTCTGGGGCCAACGTCCTGACTTTC.

V usage is TRBV19 and J usage is TRBJ1-5; D is undetermined. Germline V lookup: CDR1 LNHDA, CDR2 SQIVND (reference sequence). V gave up 6 bases and J gave up 5 bases, with 8 bases separating them. The CDR3 sequence is 12 residues long. Here the CDR3 reads CASRVDYQPQHF. The CDR3 region has the DNA TGTGCCAGTAGGGTCGACTATCAGCCCCAGCATTTT.

V and J are TRBV5-6 and TRBJ2-5, with TRBD2 matching over 8 bases. With 4 bases clipped from V and 5 bases from J, the junction kept 10 bases outside the gene matches. The germline gives CDR1 SGHDT, CDR2 YYEEEE. The CDR3 totals 15 residues. The CDR3: CASSPTGGAFETQYF. The CDR3 bases are TGTGCCAGCAGCCCTACCGGGGGGGCGTTTGAGACCCAGTACTTC.

A few counts support this clone. The chain recombines TRBV19 with TRBJ2-5, with 10 bases lining up with TRBD1. V lost 5 bases, J lost 4 bases, and 4 bases stayed unmatched. From germline, CDR1 is LNHDA and CDR2 SQIVND (reference sequence). The CDR3 totals 14 residues. The CDR3 spells CASSETGGLETQYF. For the CDR3, the DNA is TGTGCCAGTAGTGAGACAGGGGGCTTAGAGACCCAGTACTTC.

The gene calls are TRBV6-5 and TRBJ1-1, with no clear D. The germline V and J ends were trimmed by 6 bases and 0 bases, with 8 bases remaining between them. The CDR3 loop spans 13 amino acids. Germline CDR1 and CDR2: MNHEY and SVGAGI. CDR3 region: CASSEKMNTEAFF. CDR3 nucleotide sequence: TGTGCCAGCAGCGAGAAAATGAACACTGAAGCTTTCTTT.

V is TRBV18 and J is TRBJ1-5; D may be TRBD1 (5 bases). CDR3 length: 19 amino acids. Germline V lookup: CDR1 KGHSH, CDR2 LQKENI. Trimming took 1 base from V and 0 from J, leaving 19 bases between them. Here the CDR3 DNA reads TGTGCCAGCTCACCACTTCCAGGGCGCTCGATTAGTAGCAATCAGCCCCAGCATTTT. It codes for CASSPLPGRSISSNQPQHF.